This T cell receptor beta chain came from a study of long-term antiretroviral therapy in people with HIV. Per the germline V gene, CDR1 is MNHNY and CDR2 is SVGAGI (reference sequence). This CDR3 has 15 amino acids. The V and J ends lost 7 bases and 5 bases respectively, with 19 bases between them. It was version v3.0 of the immunoSEQ assay that was run at survey level. Produced via immunoSEQ multiplex PCR; TCRdb's table is partial and in-frame only. The data show 10,000 to 14,000 clones, with 75% to 90% seen just once and under 25% held by the top ten. General study points: Diversity remained lower than transplant donor controls, even though it increased after ART. Controls exceeded HIV repertoires in CDR3 length range.

Concerning this clone itself: What it recognizes is unknown.

The source is a woman between 35 and 50 years old with HIV. Source: unsorted PBMCs, taken 0.2 years before starting antiretroviral therapy. This chain uses TRBV6-6 with TRBJ2-3; tentatively, D is TRBD1 or TRBD2 (5 bases each). Written as DNA, the CDR3 is TGTGCCAGCATTGACGAGGGGCGGGTTCAAGATACGCAGTATTTT. It codes for CASIDEGRVQDTQYF.